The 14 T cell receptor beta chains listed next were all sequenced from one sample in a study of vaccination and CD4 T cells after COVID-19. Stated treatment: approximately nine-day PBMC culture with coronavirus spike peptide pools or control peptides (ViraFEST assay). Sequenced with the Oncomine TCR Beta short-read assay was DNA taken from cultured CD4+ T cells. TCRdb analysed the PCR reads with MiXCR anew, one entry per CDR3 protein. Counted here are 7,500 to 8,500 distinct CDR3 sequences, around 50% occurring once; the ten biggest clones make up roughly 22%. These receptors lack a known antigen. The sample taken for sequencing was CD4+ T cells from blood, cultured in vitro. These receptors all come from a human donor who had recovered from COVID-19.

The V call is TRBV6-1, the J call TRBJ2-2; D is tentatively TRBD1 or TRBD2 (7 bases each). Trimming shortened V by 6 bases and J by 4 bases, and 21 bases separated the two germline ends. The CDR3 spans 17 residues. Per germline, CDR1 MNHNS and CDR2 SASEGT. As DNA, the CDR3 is TGTGCCAGCAGGCCCCCGGGAGGCAGGGGGTCCACCGGGGAGCTGTTTTTT. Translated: CASRPPGGRGSTGELFF.

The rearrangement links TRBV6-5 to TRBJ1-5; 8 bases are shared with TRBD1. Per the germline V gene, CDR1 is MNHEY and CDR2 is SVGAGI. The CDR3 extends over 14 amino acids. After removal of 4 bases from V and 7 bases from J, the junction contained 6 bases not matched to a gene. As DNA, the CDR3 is TGTGCCAGCAGTTTCGGACAGGGAGGGCAGCCCCAGCATTTT. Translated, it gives CASSFGQGGQPQHF.

The CDR3 loop reads CASSSQGGRYGTQYF. The CDR3 nucleotides read TGTGCCAGCTCCTCCCAGGGGGGGAGGTATGGGACCCAGTACTTC. The chain couples TRBV2 to TRBJ2-5; D possibly uses TRBD1 or TRBD2 (7 bases each). Trimming cost V 8 bases and J 7 bases, with 23 bases left between them. The CDR3 covers 15 residues. Per germline, CDR1 SNHLY and CDR2 FYNNEI. Looking up the rest from reference TRBV2 and TRBJ2-5 gives the full variable domain: EPEVTQTPSHQVTQMGQEVILRCVPISNHLYFYWYRQILGQKVEFLVSFYNNEISEKSEIFDDQFSVERPDGSNFTLKIRSTKLEDSAMYFCASSSQGGRYGTQYFGPGTRLLVL.

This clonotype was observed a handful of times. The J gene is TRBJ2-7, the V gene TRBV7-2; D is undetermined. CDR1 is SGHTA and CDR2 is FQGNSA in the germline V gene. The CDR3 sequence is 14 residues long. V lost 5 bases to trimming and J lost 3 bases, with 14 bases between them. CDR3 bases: TGTGCCAGCAGCCCCACCGACATCTACTACGAGCAGTACTTC. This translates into CASSPTDIYYEQYF. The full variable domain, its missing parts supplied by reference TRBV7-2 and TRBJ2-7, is GAGVSQSPSNKVTEKGKDVELRCDPISGHTALYWYRQSLGQGLEFLIYFQGNSAPDKSGLPSDRFSAERTGGSVSTLTIQRTQQEDSAVYLCASSPTDIYYEQYFGPGTRLTVT.

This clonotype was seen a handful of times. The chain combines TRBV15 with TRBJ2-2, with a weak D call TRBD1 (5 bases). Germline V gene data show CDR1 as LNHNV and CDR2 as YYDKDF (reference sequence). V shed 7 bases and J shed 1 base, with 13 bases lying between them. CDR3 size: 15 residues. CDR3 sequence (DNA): TGTGCCACCACGGCAGGGCTAGTGAACACCGGGGAGCTGTTTTTT. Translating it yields CATTAGLVNTGELFF.

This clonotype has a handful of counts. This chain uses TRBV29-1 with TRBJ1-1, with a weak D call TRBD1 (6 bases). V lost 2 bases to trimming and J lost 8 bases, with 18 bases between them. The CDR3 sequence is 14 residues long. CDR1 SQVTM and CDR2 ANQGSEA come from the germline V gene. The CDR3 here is CSVESRGQRPEAFF. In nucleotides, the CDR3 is TGCAGCGTTGAATCCCGGGGGCAGCGACCCGAAGCTTTCTTT.

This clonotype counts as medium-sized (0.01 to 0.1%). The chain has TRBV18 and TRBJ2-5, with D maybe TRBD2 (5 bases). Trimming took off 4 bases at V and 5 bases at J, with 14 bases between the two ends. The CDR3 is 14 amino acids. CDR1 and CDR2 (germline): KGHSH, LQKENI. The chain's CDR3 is CASSQSSAAETQYF. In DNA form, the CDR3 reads TGTGCCAGCTCACAATCATCAGCGGCGGAGACCCAGTACTTC.

The CDR3: CSVGTQGNQPQHF. The CDR3 coding sequence is TGCAGTGTGGGAACGCAGGGGAATCAGCCCCAGCATTTT. This chain uses TRBV20-1 with TRBJ1-5; TRBD1 is a possible D gene (6 bases). Germline loops: CDR1 DFQATT, CDR2 SNEGSKA (reference sequence). The CDR3 is made up of 13 amino acids. With 7 bases removed from V and 4 bases from J, the gap between germline ends came to 14 bases.

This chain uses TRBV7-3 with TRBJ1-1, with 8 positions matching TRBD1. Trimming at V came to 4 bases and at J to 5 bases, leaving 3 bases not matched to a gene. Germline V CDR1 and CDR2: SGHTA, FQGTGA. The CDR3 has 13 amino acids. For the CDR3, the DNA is TGTGCCAGCAGCTCGACAGGGGTAACTGAAGCTTTCTTT. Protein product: CASSSTGVTEAFF. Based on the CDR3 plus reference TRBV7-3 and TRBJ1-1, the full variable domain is GAGVSQTPSNKVTEKGKYVELRCDPISGHTALYWYRQSLGQGPEFLIYFQGTGAADDSGLPNDRFFAVRPEGSVSTLKIQRTERGDSAVYLCASSSTGVTEAFFGQGTRLTVV.

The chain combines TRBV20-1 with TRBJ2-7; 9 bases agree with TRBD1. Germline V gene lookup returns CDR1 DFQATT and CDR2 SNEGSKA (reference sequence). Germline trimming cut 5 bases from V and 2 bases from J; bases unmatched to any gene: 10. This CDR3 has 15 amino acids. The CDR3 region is CSAHNRGRKAYEQYF. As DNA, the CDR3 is TGCAGTGCTCATAACAGGGGGCGGAAAGCCTACGAGCAGTACTTC.

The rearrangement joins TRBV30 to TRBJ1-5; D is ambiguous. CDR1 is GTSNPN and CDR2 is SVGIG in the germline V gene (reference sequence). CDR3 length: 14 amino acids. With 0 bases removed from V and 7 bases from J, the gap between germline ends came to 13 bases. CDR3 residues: CAWSVLRGGQPQHF. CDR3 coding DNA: TGTGCCTGGAGTGTACTTCGAGGTGGGCAGCCCCAGCATTTT. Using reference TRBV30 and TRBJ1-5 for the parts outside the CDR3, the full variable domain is SQTIHQWPATLVQPVGSPLSLECTVEGTSNPNLYWYRQAAGRGLQLLFYSVGIGQISSEVPQNLSASRPQDRQFILSSKKLLLSDSGFYLCAWSVLRGGQPQHFGDGTRLSIL.

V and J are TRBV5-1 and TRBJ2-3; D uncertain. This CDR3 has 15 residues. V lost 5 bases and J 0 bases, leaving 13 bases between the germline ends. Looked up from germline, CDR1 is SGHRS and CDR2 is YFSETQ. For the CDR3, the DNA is TGCGCCAGCAGTAAGGACCCAGTTAGCACAGATACGCAGTATTTT. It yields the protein CASSKDPVSTDTQYF.

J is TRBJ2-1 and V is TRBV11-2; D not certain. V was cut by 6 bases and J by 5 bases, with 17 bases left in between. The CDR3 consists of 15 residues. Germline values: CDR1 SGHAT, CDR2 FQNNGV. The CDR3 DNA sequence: TGTGCCAGCAGTAACCGGAAGGGCGGCGACAATGAGCAGTTCTTC. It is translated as CASSNRKGGDNEQFF.

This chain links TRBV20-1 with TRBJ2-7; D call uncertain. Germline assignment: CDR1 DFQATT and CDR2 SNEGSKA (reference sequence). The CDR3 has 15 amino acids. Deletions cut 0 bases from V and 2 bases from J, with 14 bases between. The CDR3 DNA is TGCAGTGCTAGAGATCGGGTCCGGACCGCCTACGAGCAGTACTTC. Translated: CSARDRVRTAYEQYF.